These 11 T cell receptor beta chains were sequenced from one sample in a study of regulatory T cells in long-lasting Graves disease. Library construction for TCR beta used iRepertoire HTBI primers and Arm-PCR of CDR3 regions. MiXCR was run by TCRdb on the multiplex PCR reads, yielding one entry per CDR3 protein. Found here are approximately 470,000 distinct CDR3 sequences, roughly 20% of them singletons; the top ten hold under 9%. Described time point: persistent/refractory GD, antithyroid drugs over 5 years with positive TRAb. PBMC-derived RNA was used for the TCR library. This specimen consisted of peripheral blood mononuclear cells (PBMCs), obtained when the disease was refractory, from a patient treated with antithyroid drugs. The source is a female donor with Graves disease.

This clonotype was counted a few times. This chain uses TRBV20-1 with TRBJ2-7; 10 bases align to TRBD1. The CDR3 spans 13 residues. Trimming removed 1 base from V and 7 bases from J; junction bases left unmatched: 4. Germline loops: CDR1 DFQATT, CDR2 SNEGSKA (reference sequence). The DNA for the CDR3 is TGCAGTGCTAGAGTCGGGACAGGGGAGGAGCAGTACTTC. Its translation: CSARVGTGEEQYF.

In its sample, this clonotype was seen a few times. The rearrangement links TRBV2 to TRBJ2-1; a possible D gene is TRBD2 (6 bases). The CDR3 consists of 12 residues. V shed 6 bases and J shed 9 bases, with 12 bases lying between them. Per germline, CDR1 SNHLY and CDR2 FYNNEI. CDR3 sequence: CASRGSGVEQFF. CDR3 DNA: TGTGCCAGCAGAGGTTCGGGGGTTGAGCAGTTCTTC. Supplemented by reference TRBV2 and TRBJ2-1, the full variable domain reads EPEVTQTPSHQVTQMGQEVILRCVPISNHLYFYWYRQILGQKVEFLVSFYNNEISEKSEIFDDQFSVERPDGSNFTLKIRSTKLEDSAMYFCASRGSGVEQFFGPGTRLTVL.

In its sample, this clonotype was seen a few times. This may be a read error: a much more frequent sequence differs by one nucleotide. The chain is built from TRBV27 and TRBJ2-7; TRBD1 matches at 11 bases. Germline CDR1 is MNHEY and CDR2 is SMNVEV (reference sequence). This CDR3 has 14 amino acids. The CDR3 sequence is CVSKGQGATYEQYF. CDR3 DNA sequence: TGTGTCAGCAAAGGACAGGGGGCAACCTACGAGCAGTACTTC.

The chain has TRBV7-2 and TRBJ2-7, with D perhaps TRBD2 (6 bases). This CDR3 has 15 residues. Germline assignment: CDR1 SGHTA and CDR2 FQGNSA. V was clipped by 1 base and J by 0 bases, with 10 bases between them. The CDR3 sequence: CASSLVLSGSYEQYF. CDR3 nucleotides: TGTGCCAGCAGCTTAGTTCTTAGCGGCTCCTACGAGCAGTACTTC.

This clonotype occurred many times. V gene TRBV7-9 combines with J gene TRBJ2-1; perhaps TRBD2 as D (6 bases). The CDR3 covers 15 residues. V was clipped by 4 bases and J by 5 bases, with 15 bases between them. Germline V gene data show CDR1 as SEHNR and CDR2 as FQNEAQ (reference sequence). The CDR3 nucleotides read TGTGCCAGCAGCTCAGTAGCGGTAGCTCACAATGAGCAGTTCTTC. Encoded protein: CASSSVAVAHNEQFF.

The V and J genes are TRBV7-3 and TRBJ2-3; 13 nucleotides match TRBD2. Germline V CDR1 and CDR2: SGHTA, FQGTGA. V lost 0 bases, J lost 4 bases, and 1 base stayed unmatched. The CDR3 spans 16 residues. CDR3 amino acids: CASSLTTSGRADTQYF. The DNA of the CDR3 is TGTGCCAGCAGCTTAACAACTAGCGGGAGGGCAGATACGCAGTATTTT. The full variable domain, with the rest looked up from reference TRBV7-3 and TRBJ2-3, is GAGVSQTPSNKVTEKGKYVELRCDPISGHTALYWYRQSLGQGPEFLIYFQGTGAADDSGLPNDRFFAVRPEGSVSTLKIQRTERGDSAVYLCASSLTTSGRADTQYFGPGTRLTVL.

The genes are TRBV10-3 and TRBJ2-7, with 10 bases matching TRBD2. CDR3 length: 17 residues. V was pared by 8 bases and J by 2 bases, with 15 bases of the junction left unmatched. Germline V gives CDR1 ENHRY, CDR2 SYGVKD. CDR3 nucleotides: TGTGCCATCTCGGACCGCAGATCTAGCGGGAGTCCCTACGAGCAGTACTTC. Protein sequence: CAISDRRSSGSPYEQYF.

This sequence joins TRBV7-9 and TRBJ2-3; a possible D gene is TRBD2 (5 bases). Looked up from germline, CDR1 is SEHNR and CDR2 is FQNEAQ (reference sequence). The CDR3 runs to 14 residues. V was shortened by 4 bases and J by 4 bases, with 12 bases between the two germline ends. The CDR3 sequence: CASSSGLGSDTQYF. The CDR3 DNA is TGTGCCAGCAGCTCCGGACTGGGATCAGATACGCAGTATTTT. The full variable domain, in which reference TRBV7-9 and TRBJ2-3 provide the parts outside the CDR3, is DTGVSQNPRHKITKRGQNVTFRCDPISEHNRLYWYRQTLGQGPEFLTYFQNEAQLEKSRLLSDRFSAERPKGSFSTLEIQRTEQGDSAMYLCASSSGLGSDTQYFGPGTRLTVL.

The chain links TRBV7-6 to TRBJ2-4; maybe TRBD2 (6 bases). Trimming removed 5 bases at V and 3 bases at J, with 20 bases between. The CDR3 contains 17 residues. Germline V gene sequence: CDR1 SGHVS, CDR2 FNYEAQ. For the CDR3, the DNA is TGTGCCAGCAGCCTCCTTCCTCCGGGAGTTGGCAAAAACATTCAGTACTTC. Translated: CASSLLPPGVGKNIQYF.

This clonotype was seen only a few times. One end of the junction does not line up with germline, which may come from a read error. This chain connects TRBV20-1 to TRBJ1-6; perhaps TRBD1 as D (5 bases). CDR3 length: 15 amino acids. CDR1 and CDR2 (germline): DFQATT, SNEGSKA (reference sequence). The CDR3 nucleotides read TGCAGTGCTAGACCGTGGGGGGGGGACCTTTCACCCCTCTACTTT. Translation: CSARPWGGDLSPLYF.

The chain carries TRBV19 and TRBJ1-2; D perhaps matches TRBD1 (6 bases). The CDR3 has 14 amino acids. Germline lookup yields CDR1 LNHDA and CDR2 SQIVND (reference sequence). V dropped 4 bases and J dropped 4 bases, with 13 bases sitting between them. The DNA for the CDR3 is TGTGCCAGTAGTACCCGGACAGATATCTATGGCTACACCTTC. Its protein is CASSTRTDIYGYTF.